What follows are 9 T cell receptor beta chains derived from one specimen sequenced in a study of vaccination effects on CD4 cells after COVID-19. Profiling relied on immunoSEQ multiplex PCR, and the TCRdb table lists in-frame clones only, not all of them. The repertoire holds 60,000 to 80,000 clones, with 70% to 75% as singletons. No cognate antigen is known for these TCRs. Following a roughly ten-day culture, CD4+ T cells were purified. Participants were vaccinated with two doses of either the BNT162b2 or mRNA-1273 vaccine. The sequenced sample was CD4+ T cells from PBMCs cultured without peptide, obtained after COVID-19 vaccination. The receptor set was obtained from a human donor who received a COVID-19 vaccine.

This clone showed up just a few times. This chain connects TRBV3-1 (or the pseudogene TRBV3-2) to TRBJ1-1; D unclear. The CDR3 covers 14 residues. V shed 3 bases and J shed 4 bases, with 12 bases lying between them. Germline V gene data show CDR1 as LGHDT and CDR2 as YNNKEL (reference sequence). In nucleotides, the CDR3 is TGTGCCAGCAGCCAGGGCGGGCCGGGCACTGAAGCTTTCTTT. Translating it yields CASSQGGPGTEAFF.

The chain carries TRBV2 and TRBJ2-1; 14 bases fit TRBD2. In germline, CDR1 is SNHLY, CDR2 FYNNEI. The ends lost 6 bases at V and 7 bases at J; junction bases unmatched: 5. This CDR3 is built from 15 residues. Here the CDR3 DNA reads TGTGCCAGCAGGGCGACTAGCGGGGGGGGAAATGAGCAGTTCTTC. Amino acid sequence: CASRATSGGGNEQFF.

This chain links TRBV18 with TRBJ2-4; D is possibly TRBD2 (5 bases). The CDR3 runs to 13 residues. The V gene's germline CDR1 is KGHSH and CDR2 LQKENI. V was trimmed by 4 bases and J by 7 bases, leaving 11 bases between them. For the CDR3, the DNA is TGTGCCAGCTCACGGGAGAAAGAGAACATTCAGTACTTC. Its protein product is CASSREKENIQYF. Full variable domain (missing parts from reference TRBV18 and TRBJ2-4): NAGVMQNPRHLVRRRGQEARLRCSPMKGHSHVYWYRQLPEEGLKFMVYLQKENIIDESGMPKERFSAEFPKEGPSILRIQQVVRGDSAAYFCASSREKENIQYFGAGTRLSVL.

The CDR3 DNA follows: TGTGCCAGCAGCTTATTTGCCAGGGACGACTATGGCTACACCTTC. It translates to CASSLFARDDYGYTF. The chain combines TRBV7-7 with TRBJ1-2; D may be TRBD1 (5 bases). There are 15 residues in the CDR3. Trimming left V 2 bases short and J 3 bases short, with 13 bases between. Germline loops: CDR1 SSHAT, CDR2 FNYEAQ (reference sequence).

The chain employs TRBV5-1 and TRBJ2-3; 8 positions agree with TRBD2. CDR3 length: 16 residues. In germline, CDR1 is SGHRS, CDR2 YFSETQ. Unmatched junction bases numbered 9, after V lost 3 bases and J lost 3 bases. Here the CDR3 DNA reads TGCGCCAGCAGCTCCCGAAGTAGCGGGGTAACAGATACGCAGTATTTT. This gives the protein CASSSRSSGVTDTQYF.

The chain recombines TRBV4-3 with TRBJ1-2, with 11 bases fitting TRBD1. Looked up from germline, CDR1 is LGHNA and CDR2 is YSLEER. CDR3 length: 16 residues. Trimming cost V 4 bases and J 4 bases; bases outside gene matches: 8. DNA of the CDR3: TGCGCCAGCAGCCCCGGACAGGGGGCGCGGGGCTATGGCTACACCTTC. It specifies CASSPGQGARGYGYTF.

The chain joins TRBV15 to TRBJ2-7; D remains ambiguous. With 3 bases removed from V and 4 bases from J, the gap between germline ends came to 25 bases. The CDR3 has 18 amino acids. CDR1 LNHNV and CDR2 YYDKDF come from the germline V gene (reference sequence). CDR3 region: CATSSRMTVRPEQYEQYV. CDR3 bases: TGTGCCACCAGCAGTAGGATGACGGTAAGGCCAGAGCAATACGAGCAGTACGTC.

The V call is TRBV3-1 (or the pseudogene TRBV3-2), the J call TRBJ1-5, with 8 nucleotides matching TRBD1. The CDR3 contains 15 residues. Germline loops: CDR1 LGHDT, CDR2 YNNKEL (reference sequence). After removal of 3 bases from V and 6 bases from J, the junction contained 7 bases not matched to a gene. CDR3 nucleotides: TGTGCCAGCAGCCAGGAGACAGGGGCGGGTCAGCCCCAGCATTTT. Encoded protein: CASSQETGAGQPQHF.

This clone was counted between two and nine times. The rearrangement joins TRBV14 to TRBJ1-2; no reliable D call. Per germline, CDR1 SGHDN and CDR2 FVKESK. The CDR3 totals 13 residues. Trimming removed 2 bases from V and 4 bases from J, with 8 bases in between. CDR3 loop: CASSQSRFYGYTF. In DNA form, the CDR3 reads TGTGCCAGCAGCCAAAGCCGGTTCTATGGCTACACCTTC.